This is a list of T cell receptor beta chains from one sample in a study of cytomegalovirus exposure and HLA in healthy donors. The data were produced by immunoSEQ multiplex PCR, yet TCRdb's version contains in-frame clones alone and is incomplete. This sample has about 65,000 clones, with 62% found just once. Source material: PBMCs. The receptors derive from a man aged 25 to 40 in good health and CMV-seronegative. Both conserved end residues are part of each CDR3. Fields, in order: J gene, D gene, clone size, V gene, CDR3 protein, CDR3 DNA. D genes are given only for firm matches. Not all rows give a size; the values are once, few, many and, for expanded clones, a class.

TRBJ1-1,TRBD1,few,TRBV30,CAWQAGTGMNTEAFF,TGTGCCTGGCAGGCGGGGACAGGGATGAACACTGAAGCTTTCTTT
TRBJ1-1,.,.,TRBV6-1,CASSEPGRGILTEAFF,TGTGCCAGCAGTGAACCGGGCAGGGGCATATTGACTGAAGCTTTCTTT
TRBJ2-7,TRBD2,.,TRBV30,CAWSLGTSGGYVKSSYEQYF,TGTGCCTGGAGCCTTGGGACTAGCGGGGGGTACGTTAAAAGCTCCTACGAGCAGTACTTC
TRBJ2-7,TRBD2,.,TRBV6-5,CASSSAGGWSYEQYF,TGTGCCAGCAGCTCCGCCGGGGGGTGGTCCTACGAGCAGTACTTC
TRBJ1-3,.,.,TRBV7-2,CASSYGRNTIYF,TGTGCCAGCAGCTACGGGAGAAACACCATATATTTT
TRBJ1-1,.,.,TRBV10-1,CASSESGWRTEAFF,TGCGCCAGCAGTGAGAGCGGGTGGAGGACTGAAGCTTTCTTT
TRBJ2-6,.,.,TRBV18,CASSPELSGANVLTF,TGTGCCAGCTCACCAGAGCTCTCTGGGGCCAACGTCCTGACTTTC
TRBJ2-5,.,.,TRBV7-6,CASSLTGEVETQYF,TGTGCCAGCAGCTTAACAGGGGAGGTTGAGACCCAGTACTTC
TRBJ2-7,TRBD2,.,TRBV4-2,CASSRVQGLADNYEQYF,TGTGCCAGCAGCCGCGTTCAGGGACTAGCGGATAACTACGAGCAGTACTTC
TRBJ2-7,TRBD1,few,TRBV13,CASSLVGQGYEQYF,TGTGCCAGCAGCTTAGTTGGACAGGGCTACGAGCAGTACTTC
TRBJ2-1,TRBD1,.,TRBV10-2,CASSRTGMFNEQFF,TGCGCCAGCAGCAGGACAGGGATGTTTAATGAGCAGTTCTTC